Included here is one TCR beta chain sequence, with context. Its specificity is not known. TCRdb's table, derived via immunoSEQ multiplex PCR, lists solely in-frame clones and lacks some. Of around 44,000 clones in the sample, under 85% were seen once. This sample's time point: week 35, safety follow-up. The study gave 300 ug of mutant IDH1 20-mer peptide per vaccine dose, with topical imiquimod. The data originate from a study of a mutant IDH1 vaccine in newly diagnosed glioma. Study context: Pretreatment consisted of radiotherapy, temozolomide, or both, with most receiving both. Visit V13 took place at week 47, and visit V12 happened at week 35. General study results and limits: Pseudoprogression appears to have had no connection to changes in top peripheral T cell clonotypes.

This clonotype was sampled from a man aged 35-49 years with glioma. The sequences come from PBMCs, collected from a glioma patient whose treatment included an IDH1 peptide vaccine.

DNA of the CDR3: TGTGCCAGCAGCGAAGGGTTTGGCACTGAAGCTTTCTTT. Protein sequence: CASSEGFGTEAFF. The chain links TRBV4-2 to TRBJ1-1; D is unresolved. The CDR3 covers 13 residues. V was pared by 5 bases and J by 4 bases, with 11 bases between. Germline CDR1 is LGHNA and CDR2 is YNFKEQ.